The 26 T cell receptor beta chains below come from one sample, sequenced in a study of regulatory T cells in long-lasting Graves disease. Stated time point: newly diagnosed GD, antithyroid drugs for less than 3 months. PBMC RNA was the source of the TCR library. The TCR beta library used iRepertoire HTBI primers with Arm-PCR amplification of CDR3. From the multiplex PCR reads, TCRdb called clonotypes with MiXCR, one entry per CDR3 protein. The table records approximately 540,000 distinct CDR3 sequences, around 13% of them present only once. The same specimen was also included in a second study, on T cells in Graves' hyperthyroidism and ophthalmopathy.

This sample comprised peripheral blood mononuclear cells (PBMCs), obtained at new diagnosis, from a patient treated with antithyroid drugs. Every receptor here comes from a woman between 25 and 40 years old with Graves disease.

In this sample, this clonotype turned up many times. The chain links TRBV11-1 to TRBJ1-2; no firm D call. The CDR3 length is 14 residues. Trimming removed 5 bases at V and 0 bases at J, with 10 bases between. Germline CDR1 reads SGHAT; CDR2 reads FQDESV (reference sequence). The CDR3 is CASSRGMTNYGYTF. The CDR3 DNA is TGTGCCAGCAGCCGCGGGATGACTAACTATGGCTACACCTTC. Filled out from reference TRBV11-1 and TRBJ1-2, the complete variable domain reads EAEVAQSPRYKITEKSQAVAFWCDPISGHATLYWYRQILGQGPELLVQFQDESVVDDSQLPKDRFSAERLKGVDSTLKIQPAELGDSAMYLCASSRGMTNYGYTFGSGTRLTVV.

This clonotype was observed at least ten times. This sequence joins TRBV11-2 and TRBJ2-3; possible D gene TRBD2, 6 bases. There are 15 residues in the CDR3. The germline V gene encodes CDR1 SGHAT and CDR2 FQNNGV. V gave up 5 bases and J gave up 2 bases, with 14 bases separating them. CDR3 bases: TGTGCCAGCAGCCTGCTGAGCGGGTTCACAGATACGCAGTATTTT. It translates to CASSLLSGFTDTQYF.

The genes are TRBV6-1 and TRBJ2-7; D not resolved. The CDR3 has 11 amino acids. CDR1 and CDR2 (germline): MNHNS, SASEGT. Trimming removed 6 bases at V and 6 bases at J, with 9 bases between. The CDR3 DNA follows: TGTGCCAGCAGCAGCACCCGCGAGCAGTACTTC. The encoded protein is CASSSTREQYF.

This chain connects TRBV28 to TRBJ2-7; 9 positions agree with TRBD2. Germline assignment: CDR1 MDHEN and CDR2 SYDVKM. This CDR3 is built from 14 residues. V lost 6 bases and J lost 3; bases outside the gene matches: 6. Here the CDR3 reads CASRVASGNYEQYF. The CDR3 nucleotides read TGTGCCAGCAGGGTCGCTAGCGGGAACTACGAGCAGTACTTC.

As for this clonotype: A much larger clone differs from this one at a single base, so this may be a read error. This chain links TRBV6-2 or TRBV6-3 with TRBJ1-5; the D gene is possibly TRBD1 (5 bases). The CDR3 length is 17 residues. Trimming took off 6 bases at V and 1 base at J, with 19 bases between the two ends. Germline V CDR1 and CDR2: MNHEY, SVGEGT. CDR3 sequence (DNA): TGTGCCAGCAGCCAACCAGGGTTAGGCGTAAGCAATCAGCCCCAGCATTTT. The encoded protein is CASSQPGLGVSNQPQHF.

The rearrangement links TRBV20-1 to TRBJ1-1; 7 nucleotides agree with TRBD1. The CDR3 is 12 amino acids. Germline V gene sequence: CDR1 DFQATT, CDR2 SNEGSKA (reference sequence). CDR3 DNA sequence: TGCTTATACAGGGGAATGAACACTGAAGCTTTCTTT. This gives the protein CLYRGMNTEAFF.

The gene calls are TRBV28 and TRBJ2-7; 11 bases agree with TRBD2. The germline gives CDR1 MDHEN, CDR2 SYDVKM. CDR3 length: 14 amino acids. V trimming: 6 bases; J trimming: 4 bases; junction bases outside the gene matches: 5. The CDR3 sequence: CASRAASGRYEQYF. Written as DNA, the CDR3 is TGTGCCAGCAGGGCAGCTAGCGGGAGGTACGAGCAGTACTTC.

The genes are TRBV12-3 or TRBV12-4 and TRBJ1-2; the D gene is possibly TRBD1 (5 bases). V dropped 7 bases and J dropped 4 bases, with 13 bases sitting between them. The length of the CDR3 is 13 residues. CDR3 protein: CASTSGGSYGYTF. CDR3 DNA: TGTGCCAGCACCTCCGGGGGATCCTATGGCTACACCTTC.

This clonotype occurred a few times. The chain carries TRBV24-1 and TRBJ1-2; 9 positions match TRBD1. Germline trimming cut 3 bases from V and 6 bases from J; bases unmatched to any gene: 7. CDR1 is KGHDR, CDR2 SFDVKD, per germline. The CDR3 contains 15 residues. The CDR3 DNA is TGTGCCACCAGTGATCCGAACAGGGGGCTCCATGGCTACACCTTC. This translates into CATSDPNRGLHGYTF.

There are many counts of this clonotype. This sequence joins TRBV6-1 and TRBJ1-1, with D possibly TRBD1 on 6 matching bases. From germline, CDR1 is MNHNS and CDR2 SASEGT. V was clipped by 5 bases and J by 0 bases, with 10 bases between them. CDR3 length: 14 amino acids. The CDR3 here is CASSRGPMNTEAFF. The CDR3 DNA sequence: TGTGCCAGCAGTCGGGGGCCAATGAACACTGAAGCTTTCTTT.

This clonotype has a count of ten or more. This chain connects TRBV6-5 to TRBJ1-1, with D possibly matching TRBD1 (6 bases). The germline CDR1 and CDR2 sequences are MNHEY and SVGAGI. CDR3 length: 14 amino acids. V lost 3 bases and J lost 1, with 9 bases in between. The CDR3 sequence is CASSYRGWNTEAFF. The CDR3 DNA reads TGTGCCAGCAGTTATAGGGGGTGGAACACTGAAGCTTTCTTT.

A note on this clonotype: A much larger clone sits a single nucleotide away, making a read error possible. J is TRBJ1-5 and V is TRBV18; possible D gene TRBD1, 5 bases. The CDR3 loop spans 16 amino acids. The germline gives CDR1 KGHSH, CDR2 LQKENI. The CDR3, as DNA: TGTGTCAGCTCACCACCCGGGGGGGAGGGTAATCAGCCCCAGCATTTT. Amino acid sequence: CVSSPPGGEGNQPQHF.

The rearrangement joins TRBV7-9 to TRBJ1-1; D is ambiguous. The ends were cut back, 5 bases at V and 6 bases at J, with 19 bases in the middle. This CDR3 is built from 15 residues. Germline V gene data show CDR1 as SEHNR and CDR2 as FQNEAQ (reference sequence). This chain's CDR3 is CASSAPGGIGAEAFF. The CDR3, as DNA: TGTGCCAGCAGCGCCCCCGGAGGGATCGGAGCTGAAGCTTTCTTT. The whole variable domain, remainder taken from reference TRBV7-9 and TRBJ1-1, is DTGVSQNPRHKITKRGQNVTFRCDPISEHNRLYWYRQTLGQGPEFLTYFQNEAQLEKSRLLSDRFSAERPKGSFSTLEIQRTEQGDSAMYLCASSAPGGIGAEAFFGQGTRLTVV.

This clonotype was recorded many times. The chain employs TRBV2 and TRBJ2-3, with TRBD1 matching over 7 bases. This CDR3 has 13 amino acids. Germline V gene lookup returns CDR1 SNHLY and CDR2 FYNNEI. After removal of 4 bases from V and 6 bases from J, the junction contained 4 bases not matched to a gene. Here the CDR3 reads CASSGQGGDTQYF. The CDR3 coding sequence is TGTGCCAGCAGTGGACAGGGCGGCGATACGCAGTATTTT.

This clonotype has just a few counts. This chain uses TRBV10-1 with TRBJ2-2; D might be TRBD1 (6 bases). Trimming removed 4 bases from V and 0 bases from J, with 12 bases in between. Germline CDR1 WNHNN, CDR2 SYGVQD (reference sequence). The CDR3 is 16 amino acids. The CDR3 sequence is CASSATGTPNTGELFF. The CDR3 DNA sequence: TGCGCCAGCAGTGCTACCGGGACACCGAACACCGGGGAGCTGTTTTTT.

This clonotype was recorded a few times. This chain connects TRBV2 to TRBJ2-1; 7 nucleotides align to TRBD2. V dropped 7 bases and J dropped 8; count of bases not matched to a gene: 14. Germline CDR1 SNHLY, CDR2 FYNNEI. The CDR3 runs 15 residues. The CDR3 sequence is CASTREAGIMDEQFF. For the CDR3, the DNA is TGTGCCAGCACCCGGGAAGCGGGGATTATGGATGAGCAGTTCTTC.

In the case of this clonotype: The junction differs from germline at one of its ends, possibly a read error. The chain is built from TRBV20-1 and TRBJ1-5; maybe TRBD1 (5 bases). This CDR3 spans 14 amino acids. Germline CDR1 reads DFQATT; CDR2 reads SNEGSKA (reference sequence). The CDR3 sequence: CSAFTGLSNQPHHF. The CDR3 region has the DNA TGCAGTGCTTTCACGGGACTTAGCAATCAGCCCCACCATTTT.

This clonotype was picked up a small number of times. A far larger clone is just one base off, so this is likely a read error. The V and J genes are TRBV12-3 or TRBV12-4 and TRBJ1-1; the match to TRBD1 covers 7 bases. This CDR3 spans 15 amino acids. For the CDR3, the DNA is TGTGCCAACAGTCCCCGGACAGGTGGGAACACTGAAGCTTTCTTT. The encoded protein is CANSPRTGGNTEAFF.

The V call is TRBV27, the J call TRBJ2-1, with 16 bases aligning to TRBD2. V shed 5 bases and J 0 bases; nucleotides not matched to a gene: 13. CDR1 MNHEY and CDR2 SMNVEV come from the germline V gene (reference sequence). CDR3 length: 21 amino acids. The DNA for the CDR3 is TGTGCCAGCAGTCGCCTTCCGGGACTAGCGGGAGGGCCGAGCTCCTACAATGAGCAGTTCTTC. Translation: CASSRLPGLAGGPSSYNEQFF.

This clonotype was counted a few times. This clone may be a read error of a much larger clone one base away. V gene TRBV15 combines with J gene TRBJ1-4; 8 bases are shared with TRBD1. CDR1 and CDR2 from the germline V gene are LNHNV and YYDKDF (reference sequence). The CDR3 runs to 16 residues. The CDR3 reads CAASRGQTGGVEKLFF. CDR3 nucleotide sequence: TGTGCCGCCAGCAGAGGCCAAACAGGGGGTGTTGAAAAACTGTTTTTT.

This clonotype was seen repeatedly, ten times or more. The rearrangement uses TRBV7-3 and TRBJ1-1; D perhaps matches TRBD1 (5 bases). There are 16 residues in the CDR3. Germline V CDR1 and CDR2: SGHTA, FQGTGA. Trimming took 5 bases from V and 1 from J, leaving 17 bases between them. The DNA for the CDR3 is TGTGCCAGCAGCCCCCGGGGAGCGAGGGGGAACACTGAAGCTTTCTTT. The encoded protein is CASSPRGARGNTEAFF.

In DNA form, the CDR3 reads TGTGCCAGCAGCTTGGGGACTATGAACACTGAAGCTTTCTTT. It specifies CASSLGTMNTEAFF. The V and J genes are TRBV5-4 and TRBJ1-1; D remains ambiguous. The germline V gene encodes CDR1 SGHNT and CDR2 YYREEE (reference sequence). V was trimmed by 0 bases and J by 0 bases, leaving 6 bases between them. The CDR3 spans 14 residues.

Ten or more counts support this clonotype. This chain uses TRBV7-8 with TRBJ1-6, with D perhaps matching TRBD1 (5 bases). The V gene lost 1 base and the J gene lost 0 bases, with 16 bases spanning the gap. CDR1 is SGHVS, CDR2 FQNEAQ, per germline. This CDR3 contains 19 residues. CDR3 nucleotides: TGTGCCAGCAGCTTAGAACCCTTAAGGGGTTACTCCTATAATTCACCCCTCCACTTT. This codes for CASSLEPLRGYSYNSPLHF.

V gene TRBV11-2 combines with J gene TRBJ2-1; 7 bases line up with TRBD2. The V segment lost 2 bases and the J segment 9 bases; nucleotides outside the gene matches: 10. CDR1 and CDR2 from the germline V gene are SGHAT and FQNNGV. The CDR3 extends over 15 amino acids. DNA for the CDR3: TGTGCCAGCAGCTTATCGACTGGGGGGGACTTTGAGCAGTTCTTC. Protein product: CASSLSTGGDFEQFF.

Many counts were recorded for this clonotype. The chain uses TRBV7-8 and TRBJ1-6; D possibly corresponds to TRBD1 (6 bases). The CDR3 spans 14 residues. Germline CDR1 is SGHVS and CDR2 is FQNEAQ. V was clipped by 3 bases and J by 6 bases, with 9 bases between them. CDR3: CASSFRGVNSPLHF. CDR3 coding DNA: TGTGCCAGCAGCTTCAGGGGAGTTAATTCACCCCTCCACTTT.

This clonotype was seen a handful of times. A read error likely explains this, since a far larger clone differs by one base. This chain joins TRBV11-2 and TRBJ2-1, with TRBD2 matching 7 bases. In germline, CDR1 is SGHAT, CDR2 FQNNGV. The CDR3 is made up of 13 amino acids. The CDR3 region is CASSQRENNERFF. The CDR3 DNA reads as TGTGCCAGCAGTCAGCGGGAAAACAATGAGCGGTTCTTC.